Shown below are 14 T cell receptor beta chains from a single sample sequenced in a study of Graves' ophthalmopathy and Graves' hyperthyroidism. As the template, RNA transcripts were used to amplify TCR beta CDR3 regions. Second-round multiplex PCR followed a first-round RT-PCR using HTBI primers. MiXCR, applied by TCRdb to the multiplex PCR reads, yields one record per CDR3 protein. Found here are over 12,000 distinct CDR3 sequences, approximately 49% of them singletons; the top ten hold around 50%. What was sequenced was peripheral blood. The receptors shown here come from a woman in her 30s with Graves' ophthalmopathy.

This clonotype was found many times. V usage is TRBV20-1 and J usage is TRBJ1-5; D not resolved. The CDR3 length is 13 residues. Germline V gene sequence: CDR1 DFQATT, CDR2 SNEGSKA (reference sequence). Deletions cut 5 bases from V and 0 bases from J, with 8 bases between. The CDR3 nucleotides read TGCAGTGCTCCGGGTCTTAGCAATCAGCCCCAGCATTTT. Protein: CSAPGLSNQPQHF.

The chain recombines TRBV2 with TRBJ2-1; no clear D. V was shortened by 4 bases and J by 8 bases, with 18 bases between the two germline ends. Per germline, CDR1 SNHLY and CDR2 FYNNEI. This CDR3 has 15 amino acids. The CDR3: CASSVSLPPFDEQFF. In DNA, the CDR3 is TGTGCCAGCAGTGTTTCACTTCCCCCGTTCGATGAGCAGTTCTTC.

The chain joins TRBV12-3 or TRBV12-4 to TRBJ1-1; D is ambiguous. V lost 6 bases and J 5 bases, leaving 16 bases between the germline ends. The CDR3 is 14 residues long. CDR3 in amino acids: CASSSATLGTEAFF. In DNA, the CDR3 is TGTGCCAGCAGCTCCGCCACCCTTGGAACTGAAGCTTTCTTT.

The table lists this clonotype with a few counts. Relative to the germline gene, one junction end is altered; a read error may explain this. This chain connects TRBV9 to TRBJ1-2; 7 bases fit TRBD1. The CDR3 sequence is 11 residues long. CDR1 and CDR2 (germline): SGDLS, YYNGEE. As DNA, the CDR3 is TGTGCTAGCAGGGGGGGAAGTGGCTACACCTTC. Translating it yields CASRGGSGYTF. Drawing the rest from reference TRBV9 and TRBJ1-2, the complete variable domain is DSGVTQTPKHLITATGQRVTLRCSPRSGDLSVYWYQQSLDQGLQFLIQYYNGEERAKGNILERFSAQQFPDLHSELNLSSLELGDSALYFCASRGGSGYTFGSGTRLTVV.

The DNA of the CDR3 is TGCAGTGGTGGGGCAGGGAGGGGGGGTGGCTACACCTTC. Translating it yields CSGGAGRGGGYTF. The gene calls are TRBV20-1 and TRBJ1-2; D is possibly TRBD1 (6 bases). V was clipped by 7 bases and J by 7 bases, with 19 bases between them. This CDR3 contains 13 residues. Germline V gene data show CDR1 as DFQATT and CDR2 as SNEGSKA (reference sequence).

The chain has TRBV29-1 and TRBJ2-3; 9 bases line up with TRBD2. This CDR3 is built from 14 residues. V gave up 6 bases and J gave up 0 bases; unmatched junction bases: 4. Germline V gene lookup returns CDR1 SQVTM and CDR2 ANQGSEA. The CDR3 DNA reads as TGCAGCGTAAGGCGGGAGGGTAGCACAGATACGCAGTATTTT. Translated, it gives CSVRREGSTDTQYF.

Comment on this clonotype: Likely a read error: the CDR3 ends without its conserved phenylalanine or tryptophan. The chain couples TRBV12-5 to TRBJ2-2; the D is unclear. With 3 bases removed from V and 4 bases from J, the gap between germline ends came to 9 bases. This CDR3 is 14 amino acids long. Germline CDR1 reads LGHNT; CDR2 reads FRNRAP. The CDR3 protein is CASGFLVGTGELFL. The CDR3 DNA follows: TGTGCTAGTGGTTTTTTAGTGGGCACCGGGGAGCTGTTTCTT.

The rearrangement joins TRBV2 to TRBJ1-3; weak D call: TRBD1 (5 bases). The CDR3 sequence is 14 residues long. Germline CDR1 reads SNHLY; CDR2 reads FYNNEI. Trimming shortened V by 4 bases and J by 2 bases, and 9 bases separated the two germline ends. The CDR3 sequence: CASSVDTPGNTIYF. The CDR3, as DNA: TGTGCCAGCAGTGTGGACACCCCTGGAAACACCATATATTTT.

By proportion, this clonotype is medium-sized. The rearrangement links TRBV19 to TRBJ2-1; possibly TRBD2 for D (6 bases). The CDR3 length is 19 residues. The V end was cut by 4 bases, the J end by 0 bases, with 22 bases between. CDR1 is LNHDA and CDR2 is SQIVND in the germline V gene (reference sequence). CDR3 sequence: CASSTPGVSQLSSYNEQFF. The DNA for the CDR3 is TGTGCCAGTAGTACTCCGGGGGTATCCCAACTGAGCTCCTACAATGAGCAGTTCTTC.

This clonotype was seen at least ten times. The chain uses TRBV6-6 and TRBJ2-5, with 7 nucleotides matching TRBD2. Trimming at V came to 8 bases and at J to 1 base, leaving 1 base not matched to a gene. This CDR3 has 12 residues. The germline CDR1 and CDR2 sequences are MNHNY and SVGAGI (reference sequence). The CDR3 loop reads CASAGVQETQYF. The CDR3 DNA is TGTGCCAGCGCGGGGGTCCAAGAGACCCAGTACTTC.

The chain carries TRBV19 and TRBJ1-6; D is perhaps TRBD1 (6 bases). Trimming pared 6 bases from V and 5 bases from J, leaving 11 bases between. Germline V gene lookup returns CDR1 LNHDA and CDR2 SQIVND (reference sequence). CDR3 length: 14 residues. This chain's CDR3 is CASSTGNNNSPLHF. CDR3 DNA sequence: TGTGCCAGTAGCACAGGGAATAATAATTCACCCCTCCACTTT.

V and J are TRBV6-5 and TRBJ1-2, with D unclear. The CDR3 loop spans 13 amino acids. Germline V gene data show CDR1 as MNHEY and CDR2 as SVGAGI. V was shortened by 0 bases and J by 8 bases, with 10 bases between the two germline ends. DNA for the CDR3: TGTGCCAGCAGTTACTCGCCGAGGCAGGGCTACACCTTC. Translation gives CASSYSPRQGYTF.

By frequency in the sample, this clonotype is medium-sized. The V gene is TRBV20-1, the J gene TRBJ1-4; D possibly corresponds to TRBD1 (5 bases). The CDR3 contains 11 residues. The germline V gene encodes CDR1 DFQATT and CDR2 SNEGSKA (reference sequence). V gave up 6 bases and J gave up 5 bases, with 7 bases separating them. As DNA, the CDR3 is TGCAGTGCGAACAGGAATGAAAAACTGTTTTTT. It is translated as CSANRNEKLFF.

The chain uses TRBV6-2 or TRBV6-3 and TRBJ1-1; D ambiguous. Germline CDR1 MNHEY, CDR2 SVGEGT. V was trimmed by 2 bases and J by 2 bases, leaving 9 bases between them. The CDR3 sequence is 14 residues long. In DNA, the CDR3 is TGTGCCAGCAGTTACGGACGTCTCAACACTGAAGCTTTCTTT. This codes for CASSYGRLNTEAFF.